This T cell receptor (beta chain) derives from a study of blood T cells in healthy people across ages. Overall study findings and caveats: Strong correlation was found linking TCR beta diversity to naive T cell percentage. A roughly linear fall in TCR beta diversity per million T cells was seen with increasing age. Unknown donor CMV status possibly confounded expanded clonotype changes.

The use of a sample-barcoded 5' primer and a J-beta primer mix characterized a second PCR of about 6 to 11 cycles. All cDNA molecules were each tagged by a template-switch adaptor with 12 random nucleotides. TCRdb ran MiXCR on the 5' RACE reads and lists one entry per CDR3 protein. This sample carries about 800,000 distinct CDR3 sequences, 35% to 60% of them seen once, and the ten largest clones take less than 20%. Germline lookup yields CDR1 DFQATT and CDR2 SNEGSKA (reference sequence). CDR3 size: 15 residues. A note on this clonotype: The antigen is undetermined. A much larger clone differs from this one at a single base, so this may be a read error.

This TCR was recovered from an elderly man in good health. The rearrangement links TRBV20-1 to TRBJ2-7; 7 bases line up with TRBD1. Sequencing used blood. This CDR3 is CGAREPGQNLLRQYF. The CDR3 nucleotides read TGCGGTGCTAGAGAACCGGGACAGAATCTTCTACGGCAGTACTTC.